One and the same sample provided the 9 T cell receptor beta chains below, sequenced in a study of radiation and T cells in renal cell carcinoma. Using immunoSEQ multiplex PCR, the repertoire was profiled, and TCRdb retains in-frame clones only, with some absent. Altogether 70,000 or so clones are present, 82% being singletons, with the ten largest covering under 6.5%. Time point given: blood 2 weeks post-SBRT. This sample's treatment: 15 Gy SBRT to primary tumor, nephrectomy 4 weeks later. Here the sequenced sample was blood, taken from a patient whose treatment included radiotherapy and nephrectomy. The receptor source for this set is a man aged 55 to 69 with renal cell carcinoma.

V gene TRBV5-8 combines with J gene TRBJ2-5, with TRBD2 identical over 8 bases. Germline loops: CDR1 SGHTS, CDR2 YDEGEE. With 0 bases clipped from V and 8 bases from J, the junction kept 3 bases outside the gene matches. The CDR3 runs to 13 residues. The CDR3 DNA reads as TGTGCCAGCAGCTTGGCCCGGGGGGGCACCCAGTACTTC. Translation: CASSLARGGTQYF.

V is TRBV7-9 and J is TRBJ1-2, with D possibly matching TRBD1 (6 bases). V shed 3 bases and J shed 8 bases, with 13 bases lying between them. In germline, CDR1 is SEHNR, CDR2 FQNEAQ (reference sequence). CDR3 size: 13 residues. CDR3 residues: CASSFDGGKGYTF. The CDR3 region has the DNA TGTGCCAGCAGCTTTGACGGGGGCAAGGGCTACACCTTC.

The rearrangement uses TRBV6-1 and TRBJ2-7; TRBD1 might be the D (6 bases). The germline V and J ends were trimmed by 6 bases and 6 bases, with 15 bases remaining between them. In germline, CDR1 is MNHNS, CDR2 SASEGT. CDR3 length equals 13 residues. The CDR3 DNA follows: TGTGCCAGCAGGATAAATGGGGGCAGCGAGCAGTACTTC. Residues: CASRINGGSEQYF.

The chain links TRBV27 to TRBJ2-6; 7 nucleotides agree with TRBD1. CDR1 is MNHEY and CDR2 is SMNVEV in the germline V gene (reference sequence). The CDR3 consists of 17 residues. With 5 bases clipped from V and 2 bases from J, the junction kept 9 bases outside the gene matches. Written as DNA, the CDR3 is TGTGCCAGCAGTCTCCGACAGGGTAGCCCTGGGGCCAACGTCCTGACTTTC. This sequence encodes CASSLRQGSPGANVLTF.

The rearrangement links TRBV27 to TRBJ1-5; TRBD1 aligns across 8 bases. The CDR3 extends over 15 amino acids. Germline V gene sequence: CDR1 MNHEY, CDR2 SMNVEV (reference sequence). V dropped 6 bases and J dropped 0; count of bases not matched to a gene: 4. The CDR3 nucleotides are TGTGCCAGCAGATGGACAGGGTATAGCAATCAGCCCCAGCATTTT. Translating it yields CASRWTGYSNQPQHF.

V and J are TRBV20-1 and TRBJ2-5; D uncertain. The J call is in doubt because the DNA end fits TRBJ2-7 better. This CDR3 comprises 11 residues. Germline V gene data show CDR1 as DFQATT and CDR2 as SNEGSKA (reference sequence). CDR3 region: CSARLAYEQYF. The CDR3 bases are TGCAGTGCTAGACTAGCCTACGAGCAGTACTTC.

This clone was counted once. V is TRBV27 and J is TRBJ2-7; TRBD2 aligns across 11 bases. CDR1 MNHEY and CDR2 SMNVEV come from the germline V gene (reference sequence). The CDR3 totals 17 residues. Trimming cost V 3 bases and J 3 bases; bases outside gene matches: 10. CDR3 sequence: CASSFLTSGVSHYEQYF. DNA for the CDR3: TGTGCCAGCAGTTTCTTGACTAGCGGGGTGTCGCACTACGAGCAGTACTTC.

The table lists this clone with many counts. The CDR3 protein is CASSLRQGGQPQHF. As DNA, the CDR3 is TGTGCCAGTAGTCTCCGACAGGGGGGGCAGCCCCAGCATTTT. The chain joins TRBV19 to TRBJ1-5, with TRBD1 identical over 9 bases. There are 14 residues in the CDR3. Germline assignment: CDR1 LNHDA and CDR2 SQIVND (reference sequence). With V trimmed by 5 bases and J by 7 bases, 6 bases remained unmatched.

The rearrangement links TRBV9 to TRBJ2-3; 8 nucleotides align to TRBD2. The length of the CDR3 is 16 residues. Trimming took 3 bases from V and 3 from J; bases not matched to a gene: 9. Germline-derived CDR1 and CDR2 are SGDLS and YYNGEE. The CDR3 spells CASSAGVAGKTDTQYF. The CDR3 DNA reads TGTGCCAGCAGCGCGGGGGTAGCGGGAAAGACAGATACGCAGTATTTT.